Listed here are 28 T cell receptor beta chains from one sample, sequenced in a study of blood T cell repertoires in COVID-19. This table comes from immunoSEQ multiplex PCR, and its TCRdb copy is limited to in-frame clones, with some not included. The sample holds over 130,000 clones, just under 85% seen once. Sequenced material: PBMCs or T cells enriched from blood (not recorded which). These receptor sequences come from a woman aged 50 to 60 with acute COVID-19.

This chain connects TRBV2 to TRBJ2-7; 12 nucleotides line up with TRBD1. CDR1 and CDR2 from the germline V gene are SNHLY and FYNNEI. The ends lost 6 bases at V and 6 bases at J; junction bases unmatched: 6. This CDR3 is built from 14 residues. The CDR3 is CASSPGTGGGEQYF. CDR3 DNA: TGTGCCAGCAGCCCCGGGACAGGGGGCGGCGAGCAGTACTTC.

This sequence joins TRBV29-1 and TRBJ2-7; a weak D match, TRBD1 (5 bases). The V gene's germline CDR1 is SQVTM and CDR2 ANQGSEA. The CDR3 has 14 residues. Deletions cut 4 bases from V and 0 bases from J, with 13 bases between. The chain's CDR3 is CSVGIYQGSYEQYF. The CDR3 DNA reads as TGCAGCGTTGGCATCTACCAGGGCTCCTACGAGCAGTACTTC.

This clone was seen only a few times. The V call is TRBV11-3, the J call TRBJ1-2; tentative D call: TRBD1 (5 bases). Germline CDR1 and CDR2: SGHNT and YENEEA. Trimming removed 1 base from V and 1 base from J, with 13 bases in between. The CDR3 extends over 16 amino acids. CDR3 sequence (DNA): TGTGCCAGCAGCTTAGGATCAGGGAGGAGTAACTATGGCTACACCTTC. Protein sequence: CASSLGSGRSNYGYTF.

V and J are TRBV27 and TRBJ1-1; the D is unclear. In germline, CDR1 is MNHEY, CDR2 SMNVEV (reference sequence). The CDR3 contains 14 residues. V was pared by 4 bases and J by 5 bases, with 14 bases between. Here the CDR3 DNA reads TGTGCCAGCAGTTACGGGGTCCCGGGGACTGAAGCTTTCTTT. It encodes CASSYGVPGTEAFF.

A single count supports this clone. The chain recombines TRBV28 with TRBJ1-4; no clear D gene. CDR3 size: 15 residues. V was trimmed by 5 bases and J by 5 bases, leaving 15 bases between them. Germline-derived CDR1 and CDR2 are MDHEN and SYDVKM. The CDR3 region is CASSLNLLLNEKLFF. CDR3 bases: TGTGCCAGCAGTCTAAACCTCCTCCTGAATGAAAAACTGTTTTTT. Based on the CDR3 plus reference TRBV28 and TRBJ1-4, the full variable domain is DVKVTQSSRYLVKRTGEKVFLECVQDMDHENMFWYRQDPGLGLRLIYFSYDVKMKEKGDIPEGYSVSREKKERFSLILESASTNQTSMYLCASSLNLLLNEKLFFGSGTQLSVL.

The chain has TRBV7-9 and TRBJ1-4; D uncertain. The germline gives CDR1 SEHNR, CDR2 FQNEAQ (reference sequence). The CDR3 sequence is 16 residues long. The ends were cut back, 5 bases at V and 6 bases at J, with 19 bases in the middle. DNA for the CDR3: TGTGCCAGCAGCCCCCCAACAGCATCAGCTTATGAAAAACTGTTTTTT. Amino acid sequence: CASSPPTASAYEKLFF.

The chain carries TRBV2 and TRBJ1-6; D call uncertain. Deletions cut 8 bases from V and 6 bases from J, with 8 bases between. This CDR3 is 12 amino acids long. Germline V CDR1 and CDR2: SNHLY, FYNNEI. CDR3 region: CASREPNSPLHF. CDR3 DNA sequence: TGTGCCAGCCGAGAGCCTAATTCACCCCTCCACTTT.

The chain joins TRBV7-9 to TRBJ1-4; the D is unclear. The CDR3 runs to 14 residues. The germline CDR1 and CDR2 sequences are SEHNR and FQNEAQ (reference sequence). Trimming took off 2 bases at V and 4 bases at J, with 8 bases between the two ends. As DNA, the CDR3 is TGTGCCAGCAGCTTAAACCAGGATAATGAAAAACTGTTTTTT. It is translated as CASSLNQDNEKLFF.

The gene calls are TRBV28 and TRBJ1-4; tentative D call: TRBD1 (5 bases). The germline gives CDR1 MDHEN, CDR2 SYDVKM. The CDR3 contains 14 residues. V was shortened by 1 base and J by 8 bases, with 11 bases between the two germline ends. The CDR3 loop is CASSLYEGVEKLFF. The CDR3 coding sequence is TGTGCCAGCAGTTTATACGAAGGGGTGGAAAAACTGTTTTTT.

This clone was counted a few times. V and J are TRBV15 and TRBJ1-5; TRBD1 matches at 10 bases. V dropped 3 bases and J dropped 2; count of bases not matched to a gene: 10. The CDR3 loop spans 18 amino acids. CDR1 and CDR2 (germline): LNHNV, YYDKDF (reference sequence). The CDR3 sequence: CATSRTGGVNVGNQPQHF. For the CDR3, the DNA is TGTGCCACCAGCAGGACAGGGGGCGTAAACGTCGGCAATCAGCCCCAGCATTTT.

The chain has TRBV10-3 and TRBJ2-7, with D tentatively TRBD1 (5 bases). V was clipped by 3 bases and J by 3 bases, with 9 bases between them. CDR1 and CDR2 from the germline V gene are ENHRY and SYGVKD. The CDR3 is made up of 13 amino acids. Written as DNA, the CDR3 is TGTGCCATCAGTGAAGGGGCTTACTACGAGCAGTACTTC. This translates into CAISEGAYYEQYF.

The rearrangement links TRBV2 to TRBJ2-5; D is unresolved. CDR1 SNHLY and CDR2 FYNNEI come from the germline V gene. The CDR3 runs to 10 residues. The V gene lost 6 bases and the J gene lost 6 bases, with 5 bases spanning the gap. This CDR3 is CASRTKTQYF. The DNA of the CDR3 is TGTGCCAGCAGGACAAAGACCCAGTACTTC.

The V gene is TRBV5-1, the J gene TRBJ1-4; D remains ambiguous. The CDR3 length is 12 residues. Germline V lookup: CDR1 SGHRS, CDR2 YFSETQ. The germline V and J ends were trimmed by 1 base and 12 bases, with 10 bases remaining between them. CDR3 amino acids: CASSLSGDQLFF. In DNA form, the CDR3 reads TGCGCCAGCAGCTTGTCAGGTGATCAACTGTTTTTT.

The chain recombines TRBV9 with TRBJ1-2; 7 bases match TRBD1. CDR3 size: 15 residues. The ends lost 4 bases at V and 4 bases at J; junction bases unmatched: 10. CDR1 is SGDLS and CDR2 is YYNGEE in the germline V gene. The CDR3 protein is CASSSQLQGFYGYTF. The CDR3 coding sequence is TGTGCCAGCAGCTCCCAACTACAGGGGTTCTATGGCTACACCTTC.

The chain links TRBV7-9 to TRBJ2-5; TRBD2 agrees at 9 bases. V dropped 1 base and J dropped 2; count of bases not matched to a gene: 8. The germline gives CDR1 SEHNR, CDR2 FQNEAQ (reference sequence). The length of the CDR3 is 17 residues. In DNA form, the CDR3 reads TGTGCCAGCAGCTTAGGTCTCGGGGCGGGGGGGCAAGAGACCCAGTACTTC. This codes for CASSLGLGAGGQETQYF.

This chain links TRBV11-2 with TRBJ1-3; 8 positions match TRBD1. The CDR3 has 16 amino acids. The trim removed 5 bases at V and 0 bases at J, leaving 6 bases unmatched. The germline V gene has CDR1 SGHAT and CDR2 FQNNGV. The CDR3 nucleotides read TGTGCCAGCAGCCCTGGGGACAGGATCTCTGGAAACACCATATATTTT. Translating gives CASSPGDRISGNTIYF.

The rearrangement links TRBV10-3 to TRBJ2-1; 7 positions agree with TRBD2. Germline assignment: CDR1 ENHRY and CDR2 SYGVKD. There are 15 residues in the CDR3. Trimming at V came to 6 bases and at J to 0 bases, leaving 5 bases not matched to a gene. In DNA, the CDR3 is TGTGCCATCAGGGCTAGCGGAAGCTCCTACAATGAGCAGTTCTTC. Translation gives CAIRASGSSYNEQFF.

The chain uses TRBV14 and TRBJ1-2; unclear D gene. The CDR3 covers 14 residues. V was trimmed by 0 bases and J by 3 bases, leaving 8 bases between them. Germline CDR1 reads SGHDN; CDR2 reads FVKESK. CDR3 amino acids: CASSQDPIDYGYTF. CDR3 sequence (DNA): TGTGCCAGCAGCCAAGATCCCATTGACTATGGCTACACCTTC. Drawing the rest from reference TRBV14 and TRBJ1-2, the complete variable domain is EAGVTQFPSHSVIEKGQTVTLRCDPISGHDNLYWYRRVMGKEIKFLLHFVKESKQDESGMPNNRFLAERTGGTYSTLKVQPAELEDSGVYFCASSQDPIDYGYTFGSGTRLTVV.

V is TRBV28 and J is TRBJ2-7; possibly TRBD2 for D (6 bases). Germline V gene data show CDR1 as MDHEN and CDR2 as SYDVKM. V gave up 2 bases and J gave up 7 bases, with 9 bases separating them. This CDR3 is built from 12 residues. The CDR3, as DNA: TGTGCCAGCAGTTTACGCGGGGAGGAGCAGTACTTC. It translates to CASSLRGEEQYF. Drawing the rest from reference TRBV28 and TRBJ2-7, the complete variable domain is DVKVTQSSRYLVKRTGEKVFLECVQDMDHENMFWYRQDPGLGLRLIYFSYDVKMKEKGDIPEGYSVSREKKERFSLILESASTNQTSMYLCASSLRGEEQYFGPGTRLTVT.

The CDR3 loop reads CSVYRTGLSQETQYF. The CDR3 DNA sequence: TGCAGCGTCTACAGGACAGGGCTTTCCCAAGAGACCCAGTACTTC. The chain links TRBV29-1 to TRBJ2-5; TRBD1 matches at 8 bases. The CDR3 spans 15 residues. Germline CDR1 reads SQVTM; CDR2 reads ANQGSEA. The junction had 10 bases not matched to a gene; V was cut back by 6 bases and J by 1 base.

This clone was detected only a few times. This rearrangement joins TRBV10-1 to TRBJ2-3; no definite D call. Trimming pared 6 bases from V and 1 base from J, leaving 23 bases between. Germline lookup yields CDR1 WNHNN and CDR2 SYGVQD (reference sequence). The CDR3 is 18 amino acids. CDR3 protein: CASSVHNSLYGRTDTQYF. The CDR3 DNA follows: TGCGCCAGCAGCGTCCATAACTCGCTTTATGGGCGCACAGATACGCAGTATTTT.

This clone was seen only once. The rearrangement joins TRBV11-2 to TRBJ2-7, with 7 bases fitting TRBD2. The V segment lost 5 bases and the J segment 6 bases; nucleotides outside the gene matches: 7. The CDR3 totals 13 residues. CDR1 SGHAT and CDR2 FQNNGV come from the germline V gene. The CDR3 reads CASSPGLVLEQYF. Written as DNA, the CDR3 is TGTGCCAGCAGCCCCGGACTAGTTCTCGAGCAGTACTTC.

This chain links TRBV9 with TRBJ1-1; D perhaps matches TRBD1 (6 bases). The CDR3 is 17 residues long. The germline gives CDR1 SGDLS, CDR2 YYNGEE. Trimming removed 4 bases from V and 3 bases from J, with 22 bases in between. This CDR3 reads CASSLFGRGALDTEAFF. In nucleotides, the CDR3 is TGTGCCAGCAGCCTCTTTGGGAGGGGGGCGCTGGACACTGAAGCTTTCTTT.

This clone was counted a single time. The chain links TRBV4-2 to TRBJ2-7; tentative D call: TRBD1 (6 bases). V was trimmed by 0 bases and J by 3 bases, leaving 9 bases between them. The germline V gene has CDR1 LGHNA and CDR2 YNFKEQ. The CDR3 has 14 residues. The CDR3 DNA sequence: TGTGCCAGCAGCCAAGATCTCAGGGGCTACGAGCAGTACTTC. It codes for CASSQDLRGYEQYF.

The genes are TRBV3-1 (or the pseudogene TRBV3-2) and TRBJ2-5; 8 bases align to TRBD1. CDR1 and CDR2 (germline): LGHDT, YNNKEL (reference sequence). V lost 4 bases to trimming and J lost 5 bases; unmatched junction nucleotides: 15. The CDR3 is 17 residues long. The CDR3 region is CASSLIGQGPVWETQYF. The CDR3, as DNA: TGTGCCAGCAGCCTTATTGGACAGGGCCCCGTATGGGAGACCCAGTACTTC.

This sequence joins TRBV18 and TRBJ2-7; 11 bases map to TRBD1. Germline V gives CDR1 KGHSH, CDR2 LQKENI. Trimming cost V 3 bases and J 2 bases; bases outside gene matches: 3. The CDR3 spans 15 residues. This CDR3 is CASSPGQGAAYEQYF. In DNA form, the CDR3 reads TGTGCCAGCTCACCCGGACAGGGGGCCGCCTACGAGCAGTACTTC.

The V gene is TRBV9, the J gene TRBJ2-3; D call uncertain. V was clipped by 3 bases and J by 5 bases, with 7 bases between them. In germline, CDR1 is SGDLS, CDR2 YYNGEE. The CDR3 extends over 12 amino acids. CDR3 DNA: TGTGCCAGCAGCGGCTTTAGAGATACGCAGTATTTT. This encodes CASSGFRDTQYF.

The genes are TRBV6-6 and TRBJ2-1; 11 bases match TRBD1. V gave up 5 bases and J gave up 10 bases; unmatched junction bases: 10. CDR1 MNHNY and CDR2 SVGAGI come from the germline V gene (reference sequence). This CDR3 contains 15 residues. The CDR3 coding sequence is TGTGCCAGCAGTCGGACAGGGGGCGAAGGCTGGGAGCAGTTCTTC. Amino acid sequence: CASSRTGGEGWEQFF.